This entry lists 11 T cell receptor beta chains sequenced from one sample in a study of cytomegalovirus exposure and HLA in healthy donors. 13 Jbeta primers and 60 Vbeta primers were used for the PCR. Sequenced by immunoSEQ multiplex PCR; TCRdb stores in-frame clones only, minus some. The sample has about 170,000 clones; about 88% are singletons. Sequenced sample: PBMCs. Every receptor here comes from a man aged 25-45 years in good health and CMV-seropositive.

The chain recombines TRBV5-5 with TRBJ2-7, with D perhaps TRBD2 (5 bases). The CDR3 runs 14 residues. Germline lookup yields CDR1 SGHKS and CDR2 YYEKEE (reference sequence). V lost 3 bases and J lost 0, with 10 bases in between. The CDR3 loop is CASSSTGSSYEQYV. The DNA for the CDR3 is TGTGCCAGCAGCTCTACGGGGAGCTCCTACGAGCAGTACGTC.

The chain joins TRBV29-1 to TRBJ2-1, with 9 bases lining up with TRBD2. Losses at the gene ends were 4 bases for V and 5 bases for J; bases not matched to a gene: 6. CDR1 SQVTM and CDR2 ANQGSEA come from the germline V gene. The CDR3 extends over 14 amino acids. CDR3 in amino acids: CSVVGGREDNEQFF. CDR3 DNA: TGCAGCGTTGTAGGCGGGAGGGAGGACAATGAGCAGTTCTTC.

The CDR3 protein is CASSVVGTGPLTGELFF. The CDR3 nucleotides read TGTGCCAGCAGCGTAGTCGGGACAGGACCGCTCACCGGGGAGCTGTTTTTT. This chain connects TRBV9 to TRBJ2-2, with 8 bases fitting TRBD1. J lost 4 bases, V lost 0 bases, and 8 bases had no gene match. The CDR3 extends over 17 amino acids. Germline CDR1 SGDLS, CDR2 YYNGEE.

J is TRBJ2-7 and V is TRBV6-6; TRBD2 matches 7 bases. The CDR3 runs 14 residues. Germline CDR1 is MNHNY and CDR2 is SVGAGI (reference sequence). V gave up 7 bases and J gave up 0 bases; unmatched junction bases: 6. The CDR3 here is CASTRGGGSYEQYF. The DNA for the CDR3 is TGTGCCAGCACCCGCGGGGGAGGCTCCTACGAGCAGTACTTC.

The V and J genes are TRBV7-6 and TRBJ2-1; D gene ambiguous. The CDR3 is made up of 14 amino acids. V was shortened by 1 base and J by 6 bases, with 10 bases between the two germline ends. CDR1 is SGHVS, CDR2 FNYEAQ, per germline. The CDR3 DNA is TGTGCCAGCAGCTTAGACTTGAGTGCCAATGAGCAGTTCTTC. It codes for CASSLDLSANEQFF.

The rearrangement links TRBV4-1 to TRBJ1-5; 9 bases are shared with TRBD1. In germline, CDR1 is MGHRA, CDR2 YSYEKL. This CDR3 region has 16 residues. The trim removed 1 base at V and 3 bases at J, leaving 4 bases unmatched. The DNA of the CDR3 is TGCGCCAGCAGCCAAGGCGGACAGGGGTTCAATCAGCCCCAGCATTTT. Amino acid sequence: CASSQGGQGFNQPQHF.

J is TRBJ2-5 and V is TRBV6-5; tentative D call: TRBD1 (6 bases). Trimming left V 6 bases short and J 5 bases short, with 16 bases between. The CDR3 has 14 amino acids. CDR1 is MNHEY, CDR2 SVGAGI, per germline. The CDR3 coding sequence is TGTGCCAGCAGGCCCCCAGGGGCGAGGGAGACCCAGTACTTC. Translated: CASRPPGARETQYF.

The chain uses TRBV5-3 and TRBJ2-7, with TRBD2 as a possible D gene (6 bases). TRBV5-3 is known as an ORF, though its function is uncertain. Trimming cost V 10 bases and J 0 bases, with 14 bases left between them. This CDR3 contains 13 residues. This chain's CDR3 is CAEEGGRSYEQYV. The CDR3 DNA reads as TGTGCCGAGGAGGGAGGCCGCTCCTACGAGCAGTACGTC.

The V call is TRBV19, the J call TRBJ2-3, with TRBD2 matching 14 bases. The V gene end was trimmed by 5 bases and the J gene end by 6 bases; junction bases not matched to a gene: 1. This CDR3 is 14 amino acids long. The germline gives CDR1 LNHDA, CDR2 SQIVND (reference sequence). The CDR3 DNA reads TGTGCCAGTAGTTGGACTAGCGGGAGGGATACGCAGTATTTT. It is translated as CASSWTSGRDTQYF.

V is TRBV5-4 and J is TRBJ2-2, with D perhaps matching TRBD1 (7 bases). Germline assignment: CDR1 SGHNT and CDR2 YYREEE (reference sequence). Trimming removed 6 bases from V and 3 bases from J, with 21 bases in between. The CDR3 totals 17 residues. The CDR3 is CASTPLPGGTYTGELFF. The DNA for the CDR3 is TGTGCCAGCACCCCCCTCCCAGGGGGGACCTACACCGGGGAGCTGTTTTTT.

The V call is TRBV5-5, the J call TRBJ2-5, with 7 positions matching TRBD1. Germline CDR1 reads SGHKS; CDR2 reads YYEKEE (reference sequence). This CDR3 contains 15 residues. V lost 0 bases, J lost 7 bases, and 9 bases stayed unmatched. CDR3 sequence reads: CASSLAGTDSGTQYF. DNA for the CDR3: TGTGCCAGCAGCTTGGCCGGGACAGACTCGGGGACCCAGTACTTC.